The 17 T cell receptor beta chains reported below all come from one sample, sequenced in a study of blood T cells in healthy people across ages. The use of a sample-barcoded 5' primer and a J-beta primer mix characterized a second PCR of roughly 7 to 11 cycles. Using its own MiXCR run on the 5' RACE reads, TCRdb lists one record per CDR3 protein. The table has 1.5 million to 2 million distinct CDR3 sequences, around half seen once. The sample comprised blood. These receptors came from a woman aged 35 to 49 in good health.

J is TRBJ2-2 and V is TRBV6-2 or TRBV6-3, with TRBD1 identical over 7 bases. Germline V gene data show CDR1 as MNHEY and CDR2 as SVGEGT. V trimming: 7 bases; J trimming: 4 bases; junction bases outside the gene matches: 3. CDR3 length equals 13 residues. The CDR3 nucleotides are TGTGCCAGCATCGACAGGGTCACCGGGGAGCTGTTTTTT. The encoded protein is CASIDRVTGELFF.

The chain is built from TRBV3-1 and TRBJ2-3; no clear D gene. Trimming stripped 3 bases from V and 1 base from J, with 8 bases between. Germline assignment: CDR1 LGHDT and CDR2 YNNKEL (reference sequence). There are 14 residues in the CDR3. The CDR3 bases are TGTGCCAGCAGCCAGCGACTCGGCACAGATACGCAGTATTTT. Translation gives CASSQRLGTDTQYF.

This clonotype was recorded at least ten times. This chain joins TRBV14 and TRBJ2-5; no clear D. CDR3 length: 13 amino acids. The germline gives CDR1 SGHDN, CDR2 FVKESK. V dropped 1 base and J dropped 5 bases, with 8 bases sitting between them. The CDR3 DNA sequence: TGTGCCAGCAGCCAAGGGTCGCGTGAGACCCAGTACTTC. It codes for CASSQGSRETQYF.

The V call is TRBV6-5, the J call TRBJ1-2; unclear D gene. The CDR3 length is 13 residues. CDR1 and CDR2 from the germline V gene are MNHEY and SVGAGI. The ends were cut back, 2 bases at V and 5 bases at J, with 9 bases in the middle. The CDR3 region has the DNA TGTGCCAGCAGTTACAGGGTCGGGTATGGCTACACCTTC. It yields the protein CASSYRVGYGYTF.

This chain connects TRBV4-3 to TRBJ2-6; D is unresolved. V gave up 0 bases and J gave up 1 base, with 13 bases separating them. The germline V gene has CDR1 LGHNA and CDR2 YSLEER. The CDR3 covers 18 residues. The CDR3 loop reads CASSQEVNLDSGANVLTF. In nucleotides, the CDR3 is TGCGCCAGCAGCCAAGAGGTAAATCTCGATTCTGGGGCCAACGTCCTGACTTTC.

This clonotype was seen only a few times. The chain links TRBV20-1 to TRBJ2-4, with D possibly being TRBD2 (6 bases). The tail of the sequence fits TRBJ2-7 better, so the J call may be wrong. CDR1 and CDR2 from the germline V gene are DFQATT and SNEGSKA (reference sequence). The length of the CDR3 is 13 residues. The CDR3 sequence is CSARGEATYEQYF. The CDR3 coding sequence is TGCAGTGCTAGGGGGGAGGCCACCTACGAGCAGTACTTC.

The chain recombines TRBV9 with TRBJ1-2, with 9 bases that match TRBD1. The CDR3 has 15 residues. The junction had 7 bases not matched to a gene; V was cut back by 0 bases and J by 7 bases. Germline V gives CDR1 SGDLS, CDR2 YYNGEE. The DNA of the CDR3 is TGTGCCAGCAGCGTAGTCGGGACAGGGCAAGGTGGCTACACCTTC. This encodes CASSVVGTGQGGYTF.

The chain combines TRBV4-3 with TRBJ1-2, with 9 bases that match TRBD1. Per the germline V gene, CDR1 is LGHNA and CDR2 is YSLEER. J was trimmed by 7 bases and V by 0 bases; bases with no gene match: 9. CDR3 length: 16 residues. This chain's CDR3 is CASSQEISGTGLGYTF. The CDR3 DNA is TGCGCCAGCAGCCAAGAAATTTCGGGGACAGGGCTTGGCTACACCTTC.

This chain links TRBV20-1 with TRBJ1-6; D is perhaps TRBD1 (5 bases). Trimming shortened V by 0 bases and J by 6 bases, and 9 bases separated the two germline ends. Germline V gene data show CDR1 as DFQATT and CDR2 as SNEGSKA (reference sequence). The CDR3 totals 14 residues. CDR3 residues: CSARDSQVNSPLHF. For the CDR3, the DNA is TGCAGTGCTAGAGATTCACAGGTTAATTCACCCCTCCACTTT.

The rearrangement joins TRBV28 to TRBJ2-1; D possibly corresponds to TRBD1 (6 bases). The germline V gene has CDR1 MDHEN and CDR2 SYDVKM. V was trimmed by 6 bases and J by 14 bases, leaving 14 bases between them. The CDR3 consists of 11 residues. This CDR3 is CASRSGTLEFF. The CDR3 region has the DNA TGTGCCAGCAGGTCCGGGACATTGGAGTTCTTC. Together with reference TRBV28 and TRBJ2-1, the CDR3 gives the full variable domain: DVKVTQSSRYLVKRTGEKVFLECVQDMDHENMFWYRQDPGLGLRLIYFSYDVKMKEKGDIPEGYSVSREKKERFSLILESASTNQTSMYLCASRSGTLEFFGPGTRLTVL.

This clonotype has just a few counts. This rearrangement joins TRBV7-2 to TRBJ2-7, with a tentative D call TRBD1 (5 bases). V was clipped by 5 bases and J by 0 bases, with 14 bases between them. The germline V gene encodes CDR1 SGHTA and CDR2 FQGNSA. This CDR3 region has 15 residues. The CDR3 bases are TGTGCCAGCAGCAAGACACGACAGAGCTCCTACGAGCAGTACTTC. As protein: CASSKTRQSSYEQYF.

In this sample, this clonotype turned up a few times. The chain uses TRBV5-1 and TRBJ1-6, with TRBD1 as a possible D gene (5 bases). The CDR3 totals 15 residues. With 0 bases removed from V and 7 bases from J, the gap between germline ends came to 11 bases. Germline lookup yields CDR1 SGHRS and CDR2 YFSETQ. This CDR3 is CASSLALGDNSPLHF. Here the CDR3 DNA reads TGCGCCAGCAGCTTGGCCTTAGGGGACAATTCACCCCTCCACTTT.

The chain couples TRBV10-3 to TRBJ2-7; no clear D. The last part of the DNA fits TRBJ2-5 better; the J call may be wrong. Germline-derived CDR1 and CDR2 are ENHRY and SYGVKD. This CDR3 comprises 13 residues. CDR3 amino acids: CAITPDLLETQYF. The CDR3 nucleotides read TGTGCCATCACTCCGGACCTTTTGGAGACCCAGTACTTC.

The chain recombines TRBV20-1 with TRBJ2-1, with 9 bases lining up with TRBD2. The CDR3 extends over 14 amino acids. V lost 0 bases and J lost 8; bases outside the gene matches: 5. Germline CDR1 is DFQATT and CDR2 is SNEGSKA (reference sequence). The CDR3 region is CSAREAGGRYEQFF. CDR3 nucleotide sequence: TGCAGTGCTAGAGAGGCGGGGGGGCGGTATGAGCAGTTCTTC.

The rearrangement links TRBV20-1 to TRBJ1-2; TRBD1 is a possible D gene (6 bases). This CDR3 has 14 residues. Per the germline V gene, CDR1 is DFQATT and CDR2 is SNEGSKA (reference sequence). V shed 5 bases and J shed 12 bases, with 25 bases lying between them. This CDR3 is CSAGPSGTSPKDTF. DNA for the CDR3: TGCAGTGCTGGTCCCTCCGGGACATCGCCAAAGGACACCTTC.

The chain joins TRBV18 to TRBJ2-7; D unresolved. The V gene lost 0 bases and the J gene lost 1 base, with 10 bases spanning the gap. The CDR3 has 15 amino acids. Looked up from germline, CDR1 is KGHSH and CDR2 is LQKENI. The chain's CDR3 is CASSPPSVASYEQYF. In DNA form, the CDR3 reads TGTGCCAGCTCACCACCGTCGGTAGCTTCCTACGAGCAGTACTTC.

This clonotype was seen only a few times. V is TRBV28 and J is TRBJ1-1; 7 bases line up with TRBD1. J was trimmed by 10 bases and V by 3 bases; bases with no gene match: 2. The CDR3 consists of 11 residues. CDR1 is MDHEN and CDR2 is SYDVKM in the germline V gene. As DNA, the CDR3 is TGTGCCAGCAGTTTGACAGGGCGAGCTTTCTTT. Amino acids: CASSLTGRAFF.